This T cell receptor (beta chain) was sequenced in a study of T cells in Graves' hyperthyroidism and ophthalmopathy. Study-wide context: Peripheral blood was taken when the disease was first diagnosed, before any treatment began. Study findings and constraints: A 13 V-J signature model discriminated ophthalmopathy versus stable hyperthyroidism.

Using RNA transcripts as the source, TCR beta CDR3 regions were amplified. When the TCR CDR3 underwent first-round RT-PCR, the HTBI primer set was used. TCRdb reprocessed the multiplex PCR reads via MiXCR and lists one record per CDR3 protein. This sample yields 660,000 or so distinct CDR3 sequences, of which less than 25% are seen a single time; about 35% belongs to the top ten. Ophthalmopathy patients all had a Clinical Activity Score of at least 3, a NOSPECS grade of at least 4 and disease under 3 months old. This clonotype was seen at least ten times. What it recognizes is unknown. Trimming cost V 3 bases and J 1 base, with 8 bases left between them. This CDR3 spans 14 amino acids. Germline CDR1 and CDR2: MNHEY and SMNVEV (reference sequence).

This receptor was obtained from a man younger than 45 with Graves' ophthalmopathy. V is TRBV27 and J is TRBJ2-3, with a weak D call TRBD2 (5 bases). Input material: blood. The CDR3 here is CASSFDYGTDTQYF. The DNA for the CDR3 is TGTGCCAGCAGTTTTGACTATGGCACAGATACGCAGTATTTT.